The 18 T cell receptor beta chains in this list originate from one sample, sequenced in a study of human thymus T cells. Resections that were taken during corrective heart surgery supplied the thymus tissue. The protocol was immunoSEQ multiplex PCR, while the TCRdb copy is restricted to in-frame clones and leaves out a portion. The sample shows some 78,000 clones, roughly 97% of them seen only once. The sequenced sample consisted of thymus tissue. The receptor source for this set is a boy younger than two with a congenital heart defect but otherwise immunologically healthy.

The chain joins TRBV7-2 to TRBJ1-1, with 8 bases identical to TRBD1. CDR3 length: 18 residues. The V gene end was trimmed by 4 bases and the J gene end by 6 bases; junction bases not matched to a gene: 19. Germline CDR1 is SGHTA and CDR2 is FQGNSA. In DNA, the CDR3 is TGTGCCAGCAGCTCAGGACAGGGTTCCGTTTCGATGGGCGCTGAAGCTTTCTTT. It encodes CASSSGQGSVSMGAEAFF.

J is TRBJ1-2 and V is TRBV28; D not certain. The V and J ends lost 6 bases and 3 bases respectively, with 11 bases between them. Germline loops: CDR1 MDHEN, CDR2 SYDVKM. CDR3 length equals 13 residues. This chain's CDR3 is CASSSPEDYGYTF. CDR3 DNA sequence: TGTGCCAGCAGCTCTCCGGAGGACTATGGCTACACCTTC.

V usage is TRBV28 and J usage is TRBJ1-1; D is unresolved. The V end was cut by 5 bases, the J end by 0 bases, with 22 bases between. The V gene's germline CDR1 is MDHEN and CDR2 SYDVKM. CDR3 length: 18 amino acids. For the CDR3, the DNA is TGTGCCAGCAGTCTCCGGGATTCTGAGAGGTGGATGAACACTGAAGCTTTCTTT. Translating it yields CASSLRDSERWMNTEAFF.

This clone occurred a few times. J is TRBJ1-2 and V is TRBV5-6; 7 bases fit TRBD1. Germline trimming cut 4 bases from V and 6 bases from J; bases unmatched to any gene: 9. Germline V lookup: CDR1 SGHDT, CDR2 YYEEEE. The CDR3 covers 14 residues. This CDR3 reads CASSTKGGGNGYTF. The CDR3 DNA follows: TGTGCCAGCAGCACAAAAGGGGGCGGCAATGGCTACACCTTC.

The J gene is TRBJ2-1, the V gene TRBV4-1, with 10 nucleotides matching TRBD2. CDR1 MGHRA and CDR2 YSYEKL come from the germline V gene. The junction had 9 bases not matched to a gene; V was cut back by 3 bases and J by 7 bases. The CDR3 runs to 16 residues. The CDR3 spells CASSHDKLAGFNEQFF. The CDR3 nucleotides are TGCGCCAGCAGCCACGATAAACTAGCGGGGTTTAATGAGCAGTTCTTC.

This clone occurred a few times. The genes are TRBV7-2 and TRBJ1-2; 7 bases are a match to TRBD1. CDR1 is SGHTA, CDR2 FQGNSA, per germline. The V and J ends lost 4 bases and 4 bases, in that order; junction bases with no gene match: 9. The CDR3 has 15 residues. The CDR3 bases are TGTGCCAGCAGCTCGGACAGGCCGCTTATCTATGGCTACACCTTC. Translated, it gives CASSSDRPLIYGYTF.

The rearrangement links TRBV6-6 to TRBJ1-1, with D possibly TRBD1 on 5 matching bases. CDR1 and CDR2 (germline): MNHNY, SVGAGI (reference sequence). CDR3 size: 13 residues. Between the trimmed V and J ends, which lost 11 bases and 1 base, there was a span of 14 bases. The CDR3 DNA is TGTGCCTCCGGGGACTCCCCGAACACTGAAGCTTTCTTT. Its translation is CASGDSPNTEAFF.

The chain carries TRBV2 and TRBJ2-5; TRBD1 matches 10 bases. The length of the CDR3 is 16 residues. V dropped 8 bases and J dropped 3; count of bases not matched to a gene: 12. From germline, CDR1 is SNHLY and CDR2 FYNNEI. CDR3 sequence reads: CASGASTGTGEETQYF. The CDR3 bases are TGTGCCAGCGGAGCCTCGACCGGGACAGGGGAAGAGACCCAGTACTTC.

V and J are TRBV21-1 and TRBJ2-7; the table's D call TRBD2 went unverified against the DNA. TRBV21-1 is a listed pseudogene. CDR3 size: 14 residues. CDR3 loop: CASRKASGAYEQYF. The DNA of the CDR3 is TGTGCCAGCAGAAAGGCTAGCGGGGCCTACGAGCAGTACTTC.

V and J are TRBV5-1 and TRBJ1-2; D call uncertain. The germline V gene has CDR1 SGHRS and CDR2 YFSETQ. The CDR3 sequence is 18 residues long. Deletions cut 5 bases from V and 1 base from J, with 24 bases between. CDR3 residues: CASSVPPGILILNYGYTF. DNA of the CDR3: TGCGCCAGCAGTGTTCCGCCGGGGATCTTAATTCTTAACTATGGCTACACCTTC.

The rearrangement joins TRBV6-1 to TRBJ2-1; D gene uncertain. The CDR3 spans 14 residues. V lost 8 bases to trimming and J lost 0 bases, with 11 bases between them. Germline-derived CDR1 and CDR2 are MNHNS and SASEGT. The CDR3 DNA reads TGTGCCAGCTACGGGTATAGCTCCTACAATGAGCAGTTCTTC. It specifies CASYGYSSYNEQFF.

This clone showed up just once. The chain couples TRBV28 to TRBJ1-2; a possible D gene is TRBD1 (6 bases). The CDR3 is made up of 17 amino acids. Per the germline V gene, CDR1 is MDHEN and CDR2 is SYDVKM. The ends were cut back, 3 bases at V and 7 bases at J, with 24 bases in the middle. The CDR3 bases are TGTGCCAGCAGTTTCTCGAAAGAGGGGGGGCCGAATGGTGGCTACACCTTC. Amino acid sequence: CASSFSKEGGPNGGYTF.

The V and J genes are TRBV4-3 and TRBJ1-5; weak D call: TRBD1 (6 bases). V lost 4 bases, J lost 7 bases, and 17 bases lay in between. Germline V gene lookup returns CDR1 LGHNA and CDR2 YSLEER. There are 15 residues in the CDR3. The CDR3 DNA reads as TGCGCCAGCAGCCGCTACAGGGATGTGGAGCAGCCCCAGCATTTT. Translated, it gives CASSRYRDVEQPQHF.

CDR3 sequence (DNA): TGTGCCAGCAGTGCGGGGACAGGGCAACAGACCCAGTACTTC. Its protein product is CASSAGTGQQTQYF. The V call is TRBV2, the J call TRBJ2-5; 9 nucleotides line up with TRBD1. The junction had 6 bases not matched to a gene; V was cut back by 4 bases and J by 6 bases. Germline V gives CDR1 SNHLY, CDR2 FYNNEI. The CDR3 extends over 14 amino acids.

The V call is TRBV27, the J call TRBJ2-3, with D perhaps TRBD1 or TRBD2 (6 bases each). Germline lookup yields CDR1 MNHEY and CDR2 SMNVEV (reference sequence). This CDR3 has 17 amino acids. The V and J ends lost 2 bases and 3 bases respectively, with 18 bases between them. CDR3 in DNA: TGTGCCAGCAGTTTAGGGGGGCAGGGTTTGAGGACAGATACGCAGTATTTT. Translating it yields CASSLGGQGLRTDTQYF.

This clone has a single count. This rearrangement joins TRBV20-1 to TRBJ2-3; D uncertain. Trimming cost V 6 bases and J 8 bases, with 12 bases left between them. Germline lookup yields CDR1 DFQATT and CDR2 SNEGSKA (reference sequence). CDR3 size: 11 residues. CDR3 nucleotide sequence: TGCAGTGCGAGTCCCCTAGGTACGCAGTATTTT. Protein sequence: CSASPLGTQYF.

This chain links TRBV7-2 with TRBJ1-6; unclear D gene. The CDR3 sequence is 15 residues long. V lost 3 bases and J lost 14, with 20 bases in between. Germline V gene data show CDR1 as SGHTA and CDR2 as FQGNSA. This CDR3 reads CASSFLGPPWVALHF. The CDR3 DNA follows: TGTGCCAGCAGCTTTTTAGGCCCCCCCTGGGTGGCCCTCCACTTT.

The CDR3 DNA is TGTGCCAGCAGTGAAACAAGGGAAAAACTAGCCAAAAACATTCAGTACTTC. Amino acids: CASSETREKLAKNIQYF. The rearrangement links TRBV6-1 to TRBJ2-4; D gene uncertain. There are 17 residues in the CDR3. Germline CDR1 MNHNS, CDR2 SASEGT. V was trimmed by 2 bases and J by 0 bases, leaving 14 bases between them.